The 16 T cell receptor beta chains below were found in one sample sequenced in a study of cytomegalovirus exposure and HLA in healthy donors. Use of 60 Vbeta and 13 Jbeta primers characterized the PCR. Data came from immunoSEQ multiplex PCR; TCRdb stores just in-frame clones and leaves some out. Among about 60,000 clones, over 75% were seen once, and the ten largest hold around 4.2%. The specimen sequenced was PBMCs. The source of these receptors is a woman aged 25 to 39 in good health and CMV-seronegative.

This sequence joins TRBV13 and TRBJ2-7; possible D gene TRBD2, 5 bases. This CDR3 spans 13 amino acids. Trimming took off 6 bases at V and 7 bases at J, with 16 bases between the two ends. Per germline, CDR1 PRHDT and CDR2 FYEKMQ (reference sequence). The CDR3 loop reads CASSLRGAREQYF. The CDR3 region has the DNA TGTGCCAGCAGTCTCCGGGGAGCGCGGGAGCAGTACTTC. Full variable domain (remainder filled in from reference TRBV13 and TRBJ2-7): AAGVIQSPRHLIKEKRETATLKCYPIPRHDTVYWYQQGPGQDPQFLISFYEKMQSDKGSIPDRFSAQQFSDYHSELNMSSLELGDSALYFCASSLRGAREQYFGPGTRLTVT.

DNA of the CDR3: TGTGCCAGCGCAATAGTCGAAAGAGATACGCAGTATTTT. It translates to CASAIVERDTQYF. J is TRBJ2-3 and V is TRBV27; D remains ambiguous. Germline CDR1 and CDR2: MNHEY and SMNVEV (reference sequence). The CDR3 contains 13 residues. Trimming left V 8 bases short and J 5 bases short, with 14 bases between.

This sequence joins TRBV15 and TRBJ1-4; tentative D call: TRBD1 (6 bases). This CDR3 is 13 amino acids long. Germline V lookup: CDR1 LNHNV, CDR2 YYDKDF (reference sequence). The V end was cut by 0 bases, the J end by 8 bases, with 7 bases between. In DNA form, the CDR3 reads TGTGCCACCAGCAGAGAGGGGGCGGAAAAACTGTTTTTT. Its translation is CATSREGAEKLFF.

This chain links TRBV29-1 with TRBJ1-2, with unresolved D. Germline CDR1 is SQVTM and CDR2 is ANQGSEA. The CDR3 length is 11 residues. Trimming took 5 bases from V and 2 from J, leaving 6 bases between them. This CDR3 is CSVLQNYGYTF. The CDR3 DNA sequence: TGCAGCGTTTTACAGAACTATGGCTACACCTTC.

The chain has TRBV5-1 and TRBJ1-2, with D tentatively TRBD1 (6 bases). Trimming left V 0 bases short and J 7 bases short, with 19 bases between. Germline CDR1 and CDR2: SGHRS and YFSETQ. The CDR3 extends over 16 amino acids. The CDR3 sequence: CASSLGGQATLAGYTF. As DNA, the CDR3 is TGCGCCAGCAGCTTGGGGGGGCAAGCCACGCTCGCTGGCTACACCTTC. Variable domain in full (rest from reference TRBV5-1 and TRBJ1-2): KAGVTQTPRYLIKTRGQQVTLSCSPISGHRSVSWYQQTPGQGLQFLFEYFSETQRNKGNFPGRFSGRQFSNSRSEMNVSTLELGDSALYLCASSLGGQATLAGYTFGSGTRLTVV.

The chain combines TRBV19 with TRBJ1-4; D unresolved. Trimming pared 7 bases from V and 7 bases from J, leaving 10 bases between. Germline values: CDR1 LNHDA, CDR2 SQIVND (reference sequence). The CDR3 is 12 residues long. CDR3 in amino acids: CASKGEVEKLFF. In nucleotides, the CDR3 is TGTGCCAGTAAAGGAGAGGTTGAAAAACTGTTTTTT.

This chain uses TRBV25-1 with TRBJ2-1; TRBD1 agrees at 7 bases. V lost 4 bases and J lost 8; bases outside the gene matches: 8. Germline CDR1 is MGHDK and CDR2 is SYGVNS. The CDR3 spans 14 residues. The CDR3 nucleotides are TGTGCCAGCAGTGCACAGGGGACAGTACATGAGCAGTTCTTC. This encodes CASSAQGTVHEQFF.

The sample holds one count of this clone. This CDR3 is CASMFGANTGELFF. The CDR3 region has the DNA TGCGCCAGCATGTTCGGGGCGAACACCGGGGAGCTGTTTTTT. This chain connects TRBV10-2 to TRBJ2-2; possible D gene TRBD2, 5 bases. V lost 7 bases and J lost 0, with 9 bases in between. The CDR3 contains 14 residues. Per germline, CDR1 WSHSY and CDR2 SAAADI.

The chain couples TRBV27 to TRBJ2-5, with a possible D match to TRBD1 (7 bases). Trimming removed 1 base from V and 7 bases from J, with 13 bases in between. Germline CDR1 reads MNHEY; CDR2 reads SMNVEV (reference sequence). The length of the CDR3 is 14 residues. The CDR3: CASSLYPQGGTQYF. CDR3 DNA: TGTGCCAGCAGTTTATATCCCCAGGGGGGGACCCAGTACTTC.

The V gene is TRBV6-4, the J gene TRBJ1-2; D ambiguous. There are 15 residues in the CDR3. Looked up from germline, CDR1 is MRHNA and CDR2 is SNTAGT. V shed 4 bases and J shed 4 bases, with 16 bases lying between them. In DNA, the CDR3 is TGTGCCAGCAGTGTTGACCGCGGCCCTGGCTATGGCTACACCTTC. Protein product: CASSVDRGPGYGYTF.

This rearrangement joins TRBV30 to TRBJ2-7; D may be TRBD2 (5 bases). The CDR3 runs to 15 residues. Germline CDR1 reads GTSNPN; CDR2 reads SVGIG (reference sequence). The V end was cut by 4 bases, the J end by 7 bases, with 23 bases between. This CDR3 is CAWTAFWTAGGEQYF. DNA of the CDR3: TGTGCCTGGACCGCCTTTTGGACCGCGGGTGGGGAGCAGTACTTC.

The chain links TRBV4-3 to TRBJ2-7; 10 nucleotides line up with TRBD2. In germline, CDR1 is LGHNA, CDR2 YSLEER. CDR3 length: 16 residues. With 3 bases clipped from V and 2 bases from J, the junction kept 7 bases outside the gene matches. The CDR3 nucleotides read TGCGCCAGCAGCCAGAACCTAGCGGGAGAAGCCTACGAGCAGTACTTC. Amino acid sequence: CASSQNLAGEAYEQYF.

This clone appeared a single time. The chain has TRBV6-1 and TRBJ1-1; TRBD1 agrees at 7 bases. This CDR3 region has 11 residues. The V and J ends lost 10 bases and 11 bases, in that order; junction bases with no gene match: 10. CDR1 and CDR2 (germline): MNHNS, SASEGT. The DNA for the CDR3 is TGTGCCACCCTGGCCGACAGGGTCGCTTTCTTT. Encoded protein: CATLADRVAFF.

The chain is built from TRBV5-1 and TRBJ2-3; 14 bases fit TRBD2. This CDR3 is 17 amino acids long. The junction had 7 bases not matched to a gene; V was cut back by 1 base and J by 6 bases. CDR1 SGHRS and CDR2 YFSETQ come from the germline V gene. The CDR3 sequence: CASSLMGTSGGGDTQYF. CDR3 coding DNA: TGCGCCAGCAGCTTGATGGGGACTAGCGGGGGAGGCGATACGCAGTATTTT. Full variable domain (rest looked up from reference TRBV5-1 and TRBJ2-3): KAGVTQTPRYLIKTRGQQVTLSCSPISGHRSVSWYQQTPGQGLQFLFEYFSETQRNKGNFPGRFSGRQFSNSRSEMNVSTLELGDSALYLCASSLMGTSGGGDTQYFGPGTRLTVL.

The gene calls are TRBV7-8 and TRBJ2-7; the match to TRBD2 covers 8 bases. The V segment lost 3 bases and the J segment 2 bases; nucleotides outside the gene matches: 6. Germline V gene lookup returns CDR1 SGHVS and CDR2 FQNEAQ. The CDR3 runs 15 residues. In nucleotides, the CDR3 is TGTGCCAGCAGCTTCGACGCGGGAGGAACCTACGAGCAGTACTTC. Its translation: CASSFDAGGTYEQYF.

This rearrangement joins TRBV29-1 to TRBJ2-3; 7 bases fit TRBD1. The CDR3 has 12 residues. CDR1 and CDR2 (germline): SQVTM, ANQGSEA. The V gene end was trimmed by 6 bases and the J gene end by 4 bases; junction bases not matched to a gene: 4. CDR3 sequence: CSVGDSPDTQYF. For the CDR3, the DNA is TGCAGCGTGGGGGACAGCCCAGATACGCAGTATTTT.